This T cell receptor beta chain was sequenced in a study of Ad26.COV2.S vaccination and SARS-CoV-2 variants. Assay used: immunoSEQ multiplex PCR; TCRdb lists only in-frame clones, some missing. The sample shows 450,000 to 550,000 clones, nearly 90% of them seen only once. Treatment in this sample: some 20 received Ad26.COV2.S at low or high dose, single or two shots; 5 received placebo; per-sample allocation not given. Samples analyzed were those drawn on day 63 after the first vaccine or placebo injection. Germline V gene data show CDR1 as SGHAT and CDR2 as FQNNGV. Trimming at V came to 7 bases and at J to 7 bases, leaving 7 bases not matched to a gene. This CDR3 has 13 amino acids.

The clonotype comes from a person between 18 and 65 years old who received the Ad26.COV2.S COVID-19 vaccine or a placebo. The chain combines TRBV11-2 with TRBJ2-1, with 7 bases identical to TRBD1. The sample consisted of peripheral blood, taken in a trial of Ad26.COV2.S vaccine versus placebo. In DNA, the CDR3 is TGTGCCAGCACCCAGGGACAGTGGAATGAGCAGTTCTTC. Residues: CASTQGQWNEQFF.